The 24 T cell receptor beta chains in this list originate from one sample, sequenced in a study of blood T cells in healthy people across ages. Combining a sample-barcoded 5' primer with a J-beta primer mix, a second PCR ran for about 7 to 11 cycles. TCRdb re-called the 5' RACE reads through MiXCR, storing one row per CDR3 protein. Here the sample spans 700,000 to 950,000 distinct CDR3 sequences, approximately 43% being singletons. Material for sequencing was blood. The receptors stem from an older woman in good health.

The chain carries TRBV2 and TRBJ2-3, with TRBD2 matching 8 bases. This CDR3 spans 14 amino acids. Germline CDR1 reads SNHLY; CDR2 reads FYNNEI. The V gene end was trimmed by 7 bases and the J gene end by 0 bases; junction bases not matched to a gene: 3. CDR3 protein: CASKTSESTDTQYF. In nucleotides, the CDR3 is TGTGCCAGCAAGACTAGCGAGAGCACAGATACGCAGTATTTT.

The CDR3 nucleotides read TGTGCCAGCACCACCCTCGGCGGGGCCTACGAGCAGTACTTC. It yields the protein CASTTLGGAYEQYF. This chain uses TRBV28 with TRBJ2-7; TRBD2 might be the D (6 bases). V was shortened by 7 bases and J by 2 bases, with 15 bases between the two germline ends. The CDR3 runs 14 residues. Per the germline V gene, CDR1 is MDHEN and CDR2 is SYDVKM.

The chain recombines TRBV12-3 or TRBV12-4 with TRBJ2-4, with 12 bases matching TRBD2. The J call may be in error: the DNA end matches TRBJ2-7 better. This CDR3 spans 16 amino acids. The CDR3 here is CASSARLAGDTYEQYF. In nucleotides, the CDR3 is TGTGCCAGCAGTGCCCGACTAGCGGGGGATACCTACGAGCAGTACTTC.

The V gene is TRBV7-2, the J gene TRBJ2-4, with D possibly called TRBD1 or TRBD2 (5 bases each). CDR1 and CDR2 from the germline V gene are SGHTA and FQGNSA. CDR3 length: 16 residues. The germline V and J ends were trimmed by 5 bases and 1 base, with 15 bases remaining between them. CDR3 amino acids: CASSVDGARAKNIQYF. The CDR3 DNA follows: TGTGCCAGCAGCGTTGACGGGGCGCGGGCCAAAAACATTCAGTACTTC.

This clonotype was seen many times. V and J are TRBV6-6 and TRBJ1-2; unclear D gene. The length of the CDR3 is 13 residues. Trimming took off 2 bases at V and 7 bases at J, with 11 bases between the two ends. The germline CDR1 and CDR2 sequences are MNHNY and SVGAGI (reference sequence). The CDR3 nucleotides are TGTGCCAGCAGTTACGGGGAGGGAAGTGGCTACACCTTC. This encodes CASSYGEGSGYTF.

As for this clonotype: The junction departs from the called germline gene at one end, perhaps through a read error. The chain employs TRBV20-1 and TRBJ2-7; 13 nucleotides match TRBD2. The V gene's germline CDR1 is DFQATT and CDR2 SNEGSKA (reference sequence). This CDR3 is 14 amino acids long. The CDR3 DNA reads as TGCGGTGCTCTCACTAGCGGGAGGGTCTACGAGCAGTACTTC. It encodes CGALTSGRVYEQYF.

This clonotype has more than one count but fewer than ten. V gene TRBV29-1 combines with J gene TRBJ1-2; D possibly corresponds to TRBD1 (5 bases). The germline V gene has CDR1 SQVTM and CDR2 ANQGSEA. V was clipped by 3 bases and J by 4 bases, with 9 bases between them. The CDR3 is 12 residues long. The CDR3 is CSVDLGPYGYTF. CDR3 coding DNA: TGCAGCGTTGATTTGGGGCCCTATGGCTACACCTTC.

In its sample, this clonotype was seen a few times. The J gene is TRBJ1-1, the V gene TRBV27; tentatively, D is TRBD1 (5 bases). Trimming took 8 bases from V and 4 from J, leaving 20 bases between them. The germline V gene has CDR1 MNHEY and CDR2 SMNVEV (reference sequence). CDR3 length: 15 amino acids. The chain's CDR3 is CASDPRGGWGTEAFF. The CDR3, as DNA: TGTGCCAGCGACCCTCGGGGGGGATGGGGCACTGAAGCTTTCTTT.

The chain couples TRBV20-1 to TRBJ2-5; D remains ambiguous. CDR3 length: 12 amino acids. Trimming stripped 0 bases from V and 5 bases from J, with 7 bases between. CDR1 and CDR2 (germline): DFQATT, SNEGSKA (reference sequence). The CDR3 DNA follows: TGCAGTGCTAGAGATATCGCGGAGACCCAGTACTTC. Its protein is CSARDIAETQYF.

This clonotype was picked up a small number of times. The chain is built from TRBV5-1 and TRBJ2-3; D might be TRBD2 (5 bases). Germline V gene lookup returns CDR1 SGHRS and CDR2 YFSETQ. This CDR3 spans 14 amino acids. The V gene lost 3 bases and the J gene lost 6 bases, with 14 bases spanning the gap. This chain's CDR3 is CASSSAGIPDTQYF. CDR3 nucleotide sequence: TGCGCCAGCAGCTCGGCCGGGATCCCGGATACGCAGTATTTT.

This clonotype was recorded many times. This chain joins TRBV28 and TRBJ2-7, with a tentative D call TRBD1 (5 bases). The CDR3 consists of 13 residues. Trimming left V 7 bases short and J 2 bases short, with 12 bases between. Germline assignment: CDR1 MDHEN and CDR2 SYDVKM. CDR3 in amino acids: CASIGPGTYEQYF. DNA of the CDR3: TGTGCCAGCATCGGACCAGGGACCTACGAGCAGTACTTC. Supplemented by reference TRBV28 and TRBJ2-7, the full variable domain reads DVKVTQSSRYLVKRTGEKVFLECVQDMDHENMFWYRQDPGLGLRLIYFSYDVKMKEKGDIPEGYSVSREKKERFSLILESASTNQTSMYLCASIGPGTYEQYFGPGTRLTVT.

The chain joins TRBV27 to TRBJ1-1; D gene unclear. Per germline, CDR1 MNHEY and CDR2 SMNVEV (reference sequence). CDR3 length equals 13 residues. V was clipped by 7 bases and J by 1 base, with 10 bases between them. The CDR3 DNA follows: TGTGCCAGCAACCTAATGGGGAACACTGAAGCTTTCTTT. Its protein is CASNLMGNTEAFF.

In its sample, this clonotype was seen many times. The genes are TRBV4-3 and TRBJ2-7; D ambiguous. Germline V gives CDR1 LGHNA, CDR2 YSLEER. V shed 1 base and J shed 2 bases, with 18 bases lying between them. The CDR3 has 17 residues. Written as DNA, the CDR3 is TGCGCCAGCAGCCAAGCTAGGGCCACACTGAGGCCCTACGAGCAGTACTTC. This codes for CASSQARATLRPYEQYF.

This clonotype was counted once. A much larger clone sits a single nucleotide away, making a read error possible. The genes are TRBV2 and TRBJ2-1, with a weak D call TRBD2 (5 bases). Trimming took off 3 bases at V and 13 bases at J, with 10 bases between the two ends. The germline gives CDR1 SNHLY, CDR2 FYNNEI. CDR3 length equals 11 residues. CDR3 DNA: TGTGCCAGCAGTGAGGAGGAGACCCAGTTCTTC. This sequence encodes CASSEEETQFF.

This clonotype was seen many times. The chain uses TRBV6-5 and TRBJ1-6; a possible D gene is TRBD1 (6 bases). Between the trimmed V and J ends, which lost 4 bases and 5 bases, there was a span of 12 bases. Germline V gives CDR1 MNHEY, CDR2 SVGAGI. The length of the CDR3 is 15 residues. In DNA form, the CDR3 reads TGTGCCAGCAGTTGGCAGGGGCCTAATAATTCACCCCTCCACTTT. Its translation is CASSWQGPNNSPLHF.

This clonotype was counted a single time. A read error may account for a junction end that differs from germline. The V and J genes are TRBV10-3 and TRBJ2-2, with a possible D match to TRBD2 (5 bases). The CDR3 runs to 14 residues. Germline V CDR1 and CDR2: ENHRY, SYGVKD. CDR3 sequence: CAINEEANTGELFF. The CDR3 DNA reads as TGTGCCATCAATGAGGAGGCGAACACCGGGGAGCTGTTTTTT.

On this clonotype: It may be a read error: a sequence one base away is much more abundant. The chain employs TRBV20-1 and TRBJ2-5, with TRBD1 matching over 10 bases. This CDR3 has 12 amino acids. Germline V CDR1 and CDR2: DFQATT, SNEGSKA (reference sequence). Losses at the gene ends were 4 bases for V and 11 bases for J; bases not matched to a gene: 7. For the CDR3, the DNA is TGCAGTGCTACGGGACAGGGGTACGTGCAGTACTTC. This translates into CSATGQGYVQYF.

The genes are TRBV5-1 and TRBJ2-7; D unclear. V was pared by 3 bases and J by 6 bases, with 10 bases between. Germline V gives CDR1 SGHRS, CDR2 YFSETQ. The CDR3 runs to 12 residues. This chain's CDR3 is CASSSPPGEQYF. The CDR3 region has the DNA TGCGCCAGCAGCTCGCCCCCCGGCGAGCAGTACTTC.

The chain uses TRBV27 and TRBJ2-4, with 10 bases lining up with TRBD1. Germline V gene lookup returns CDR1 MNHEY and CDR2 SMNVEV (reference sequence). The CDR3 runs 12 residues. Germline trimming cut 11 bases from V and 6 bases from J; bases unmatched to any gene: 4. CDR3 region: CASGQGGNIQYF. The CDR3 DNA follows: TGTGCCTCCGGACAGGGGGGAAACATTCAGTACTTC.

The chain joins TRBV20-1 to TRBJ1-6; D gene unclear. The germline gives CDR1 DFQATT, CDR2 SNEGSKA (reference sequence). Trimming cost V 3 bases and J 4 bases, with 13 bases left between them. The CDR3 contains 15 residues. The CDR3 DNA reads as TGCAGTGCTAGCAAAGGCGGGAATTATAATTCACCCCTCCACTTT. Residues: CSASKGGNYNSPLHF.

The chain combines TRBV12-3 or TRBV12-4 with TRBJ2-1; 9 bases agree with TRBD2. Trimming took 8 bases from V and 4 from J; bases not matched to a gene: 9. The CDR3 consists of 15 residues. CDR3 sequence reads: CASCRLAVSYNEQFF. DNA of the CDR3: TGTGCCAGCTGCCGACTAGCGGTGTCTTACAATGAGCAGTTCTTC.

This clonotype has a count of ten or more. CDR3: CASSLDPRETQYF. CDR3 coding DNA: TGTGCCAGCAGCTTAGACCCGCGAGAGACCCAGTACTTC. V gene TRBV7-3 combines with J gene TRBJ2-5; no clear D gene. Trimming removed 2 bases from V and 4 bases from J, with 8 bases in between. The CDR3 has 13 residues. Per the germline V gene, CDR1 is SGHTA and CDR2 is FQGTGA. Full variable domain (remainder filled in from reference TRBV7-3 and TRBJ2-5): GAGVSQTPSNKVTEKGKYVELRCDPISGHTALYWYRQSLGQGPEFLIYFQGTGAADDSGLPNDRFFAVRPEGSVSTLKIQRTERGDSAVYLCASSLDPRETQYFGPGTRLLVL.

The gene calls are TRBV3-1 and TRBJ2-3; 10 nucleotides align to TRBD2. The V and J ends lost 4 bases and 3 bases, in that order; junction bases with no gene match: 16. The germline V gene has CDR1 LGHDT and CDR2 YNNKEL (reference sequence). The length of the CDR3 is 19 residues. The CDR3 DNA sequence: TGTGCCAGCAGCCCCACCTGGTTCCTAGCGGGGGAGACGACAGATACGCAGTATTTT. Its translation: CASSPTWFLAGETTDTQYF.

V usage is TRBV20-1 and J usage is TRBJ1-2, with 9 bases that match TRBD1. The CDR3 runs 14 residues. Per germline, CDR1 DFQATT and CDR2 SNEGSKA (reference sequence). V lost 3 bases to trimming and J lost 7 bases; unmatched junction nucleotides: 9. The CDR3 reads CSARKPGQGGGYTF. CDR3 sequence (DNA): TGCAGTGCTAGGAAACCGGGACAGGGCGGTGGCTACACCTTC.